These 28 T cell receptor beta chains came from one sample sequenced in a study of T cell clonality in common variable immunodeficiency (dated by TCRdb to the mid-2010s). The library was generated by the immunoSEQ multiplex PCR assay. Sourced from immuneACCESS, this table was stored by TCRdb with only in-frame sequences that have V and J called. A share of the clones is absent; for the studies checked, an unresolved V gene accounts for under half, and the remainder has no known explanation. The table gives 35,000 to 50,000 clones for this sample, with none occurring only once. The ten most abundant clones make up around 0.7% of the sample. The sequenced material came from peripheral blood mononuclear cells. These receptors all stem from a person aged 18 to 75 in good health.

This clone was counted ten times or more. The DNA ends 3 residues before the CDR3 does, and the rest of the CDR3 is filled in from the germline J gene. The rearrangement links TRBV20-1 to TRBJ2-5, with TRBD1 matching over 9 bases. Germline V gives CDR1 DFQATT, CDR2 SNEGSKA (reference sequence). The CDR3 consists of 16 residues. V shed 5 bases and J 5 bases; nucleotides not matched to a gene: 15. CDR3 DNA, as far as it was read: TGCAGTGCTCAACCCGGGACAGGGTTTTCTGGTGAGACC. Translation gives CSAQPGTGFSGET. The complete CDR3 protein is CSAQPGTGFSGETQYF.

This clone has a count of ten or more. Read coverage stops 3 residues before the CDR3 terminus; the germline J gene supplies the remainder. The chain combines TRBV12-5 with TRBJ2-2; no firm D call. The germline V and J ends were trimmed by 0 bases and 6 bases, with 8 bases remaining between them. Germline V gene data show CDR1 as LGHNT and CDR2 as FRNRAP. The CDR3 loop spans 14 amino acids. The DNA read from the CDR3 is TGTGCTAGTGGTTTGGTAAATATTCCCGGGGAG. Translating it yields CASGLVNIPGE. The entire CDR3 sequence reads CASGLVNIPGELFF.

This clone was seen repeatedly, ten times or more. With the read ending 3 residues before the CDR3 end, the germline J gene is used to fill in that end. J is TRBJ1-1 and V is TRBV5-1; D is perhaps TRBD1 (5 bases). Germline CDR1 and CDR2: SGHRS and YFSETQ. Trimming shortened V by 2 bases and J by 5 bases, and 10 bases separated the two germline ends. The CDR3 extends over 13 amino acids. The CDR3 bases that were read are TGCGCCAGCAGCTTCTCGGGGGAAACTGAA. Translated, it gives CASSFSGETE. The whole CDR3 protein reads CASSFSGETEAFF.

Details on this clone: The read falls 3 residues short of the CDR3 end, and the missing part is taken from the germline J gene. The chain joins TRBV5-1 to TRBJ1-3, with D hard to call. Between the trimmed V and J ends, which lost 0 bases and 0 bases, there was a span of 13 bases. The germline V gene encodes CDR1 SGHRS and CDR2 YFSETQ. This CDR3 is built from 17 residues. CDR3 residues: CASSLGAPALSGNTIYF. Partial CDR3 DNA: TGCGCCAGCAGCTTGGGAGCACCAGCGCTCTCTGGAAACACC.

This clone was seen at least ten times. Read data end 3 residues before the CDR3 end; the end is taken from the germline J gene. The chain couples TRBV2 to TRBJ2-5, with D perhaps TRBD1 (5 bases). V lost 4 bases and J 1 base, leaving 13 bases between the germline ends. The CDR3 covers 15 residues. From germline, CDR1 is SNHLY and CDR2 FYNNEI. The covered CDR3 bases are TGTGCCAGCAGTGTGGCAGGGTTTGTCCAAGAGACC. Its translation: CASSVAGFVQET. The full CDR3 is CASSVAGFVQETQYF.

There are many counts of this clone. The read is 3 residues too short to cover the CDR3 end, so that end is filled in from the germline J gene. The chain employs TRBV19 and TRBJ2-5, with 8 bases fitting TRBD1. This CDR3 has 14 amino acids. V lost 7 bases to trimming and J lost 2 bases; unmatched junction nucleotides: 6. Looked up from germline, CDR1 is LNHDA and CDR2 is SQIVND (reference sequence). The CDR3 sequence: CASNHRGAQETQYF. CDR3 DNA (partial): TGTGCCAGTAATCACAGGGGGGCGCAAGAGACC.

The table lists this clone with many counts. The CDR3 extends 3 residues past the end of the read, so its final part is completed from the germline J gene. The chain carries TRBV20-1 and TRBJ2-4, with TRBD2 matching over 10 bases. CDR3 length: 17 residues. CDR1 is DFQATT and CDR2 is SNEGSKA in the germline V gene (reference sequence). The J segment lost 0 bases and the V segment lost 3 bases, leaving 8 bases of the junction unmatched. The CDR3 protein is CSASSLAGDIAKNIQYF. The sequenced part of the CDR3 DNA is TGCAGTGCTAGTAGCCTAGCGGGGGACATAGCCAAAAACATT.

This clone was picked up many times. The CDR3 end falls 3 residues outside the read, so it is completed with the germline J gene. The chain has TRBV7-2 and TRBJ2-5, with D uncertain. The germline V and J ends were trimmed by 1 base and 0 bases, with 3 bases remaining between them. The length of the CDR3 is 13 residues. Germline V gene data show CDR1 as SGHTA and CDR2 as FQGNSA. The CDR3 protein is CASSLDYQETQYF. The DNA read from the CDR3 is TGTGCCAGCAGCTTAGACTACCAAGAGACC.

This clone was observed many times. The read terminates 3 residues ahead of where the CDR3 ends, so the germline J gene completes it. The chain recombines TRBV7-9 with TRBJ2-5; possible D gene TRBD2, 5 bases. Trimming took 2 bases from V and 2 from J, leaving 9 bases between them. CDR1 and CDR2 from the germline V gene are SEHNR and FQNEAQ (reference sequence). This CDR3 is built from 14 residues. The sequenced CDR3 bases are TGTGCCAGCAGCTTACCAGCGGAACAAGAGACC. The encoded protein is CASSLPAEQET. The full CDR3 protein reads CASSLPAEQETQYF. Combining the CDR3 with reference TRBV7-9 and TRBJ2-5 gives the whole variable domain DTGVSQNPRHKITKRGQNVTFRCDPISEHNRLYWYRQTLGQGPEFLTYFQNEAQLEKSRLLSDRFSAERPKGSFSTLEIQRTEQGDSAMYLCASSLPAEQETQYFGPGTRLLVL.

This clone was counted many times. The covered CDR3 bases are TGCAGTGCCCAACCCGGTTTACGCACTGAA. Its translation: CSAQPGLRTE. From start to end, the CDR3 is CSAQPGLRTEAFF. The V call is TRBV20-1, the J call TRBJ1-1; D gene ambiguous. Read data end 3 residues before the CDR3 end; the end is taken from the germline J gene. Trimming left V 6 bases short and J 4 bases short, with 15 bases between. Per germline, CDR1 DFQATT and CDR2 SNEGSKA (reference sequence). This CDR3 region has 13 residues.

This clone has at least ten counts. The CDR3 end falls 3 residues outside the read, so it is completed with the germline J gene. The chain couples TRBV4-1 to TRBJ2-2; 10 nucleotides line up with TRBD1. The CDR3 covers 17 residues. V lost 4 bases, J lost 4 bases, and 9 bases stayed unmatched. Looked up from germline, CDR1 is MGHRA and CDR2 is YSYEKL. The CDR3 spells CASSRRWTGGGTGELFF. The part of the CDR3 DNA that was read is TGCGCCAGCAGCCGAAGGTGGACAGGGGGTGGCACCGGGGAG.

This clone was seen repeatedly, ten times or more. The read ends 3 residues before the CDR3 terminus; that terminus is restored from the germline J gene. V and J are TRBV7-3 and TRBJ2-2; 8 bases are shared with TRBD1. The CDR3 has 14 residues. CDR1 and CDR2 (germline): SGHTA, FQGTGA. Trimming at V came to 6 bases and at J to 5 bases, leaving 5 bases not matched to a gene. The covered CDR3 bases are TGTGCCAGCAGACAGGGGGTGGAGACCGGGGAG. Protein sequence: CASRQGVETGE. The whole CDR3 region reads CASRQGVETGELFF.

This clone was recorded many times. With the read ending 3 residues before the CDR3 end, the germline J gene is used to fill in that end. This chain links TRBV24-1 with TRBJ2-7; a possible D gene is TRBD1 (5 bases). Per the germline V gene, CDR1 is KGHDR and CDR2 is SFDVKD. This CDR3 contains 14 residues. The V end was cut by 3 bases, the J end by 3 bases, with 11 bases between. Incomplete CDR3 DNA: TGTGCCACCAGTGATCCGGACATTAGCTACGAG. This gives the protein CATSDPDISYE. In full, the CDR3 is CATSDPDISYEQYF.

This clone came up many times. This CDR3 is CSVGRVGTGEETQYF. The CDR3 DNA, read in part, is TGCAGCGTGGGAAGGGTCGGGACAGGAGAAGAGACC. The genes are TRBV29-1 and TRBJ2-5; 8 positions agree with TRBD1. The read gets to within 3 residues of the CDR3 end, and the germline J gene fills in the rest. The J segment lost 3 bases and the V segment lost 6 bases, leaving 12 bases of the junction unmatched. This CDR3 contains 15 residues. CDR1 SQVTM and CDR2 ANQGSEA come from the germline V gene.

This clone showed up many times. The CDR3 end falls 3 residues outside the read, so it is completed with the germline J gene. This chain joins TRBV20-1 and TRBJ2-1; TRBD1 matches at 10 bases. Germline-derived CDR1 and CDR2 are DFQATT and SNEGSKA (reference sequence). V shed 6 bases and J 4 bases; nucleotides not matched to a gene: 9. The CDR3 spans 15 residues. Incomplete CDR3 DNA: TGCAGTGCCGCCACTCTGGGACAGGGGTACAATGAG. It encodes CSAATLGQGYNE. The whole CDR3 reads CSAATLGQGYNEQFF.

The sample holds many counts of this clone. The read halts 3 residues ahead of the CDR3 end, with the missing end drawn from the germline J gene. V gene TRBV15 combines with J gene TRBJ2-5, with a weak D call TRBD2 (6 bases). The CDR3 contains 16 residues. V lost 1 base and J 4 bases, leaving 16 bases between the germline ends. Looked up from germline, CDR1 is LNHNV and CDR2 is YYDKDF (reference sequence). CDR3 DNA (partial): TGTGCCACCAGCAGAGCTAGCGCAAAGAGATCAGAGACC. Encoded protein: CATSRASAKRSET. In full, the CDR3 reads CATSRASAKRSETQYF.

This clone occurred many times. The observed sequence ends 3 residues before the CDR3 terminus, with the missing tail filled in from the germline J gene. V usage is TRBV29-1 and J usage is TRBJ2-5; possible D gene TRBD2, 7 bases. The CDR3 is 15 residues long. V was shortened by 0 bases and J by 2 bases, with 13 bases between the two germline ends. Germline V gene lookup returns CDR1 SQVTM and CDR2 ANQGSEA. CDR3 DNA, as far as it was read: TGCAGCGTTGAAGATTGGCGGGGGACACAAGAGACC. It encodes CSVEDWRGTQET. The full CDR3 is CSVEDWRGTQETQYF.

In this sample, this clone turned up many times. The CDR3 end lies 3 residues beyond the end of the read and is filled in from the germline J gene. The rearrangement links TRBV28 to TRBJ2-7; D gene uncertain. Trimming removed 6 bases at V and 3 bases at J, with 15 bases between. CDR3 length: 14 residues. Germline V CDR1 and CDR2: MDHEN, SYDVKM. The covered CDR3 bases are TGTGCCAGCAGAACCCTCCACCAGAGCTACGAG. Amino acid sequence: CASRTLHQSYE. The entire CDR3 reads CASRTLHQSYEQYF. The variable domain in full, completed from reference TRBV28 and TRBJ2-7, reads DVKVTQSSRYLVKRTGEKVFLECVQDMDHENMFWYRQDPGLGLRLIYFSYDVKMKEKGDIPEGYSVSREKKERFSLILESASTNQTSMYLCASRTLHQSYEQYFGPGTRLTVT.

In its sample, this clone was seen many times. Sequencing ends 3 residues short of the CDR3 end; the germline J gene provides the rest. V usage is TRBV12-3 or TRBV12-4 and J usage is TRBJ2-7; either TRBD1 or TRBD2 may fit D (5 bases each). Deletions cut 4 bases from V and 3 bases from J, with 16 bases between. The CDR3 runs to 15 residues. The CDR3 is CASSSRQRGNYEQYF. CDR3 bases read: TGTGCCAGCAGTTCGCGACAGAGGGGAAACTACGAG.

This clone was picked up many times. The read finishes 3 residues shy of the CDR3 end, and the germline J gene is used to complete it. The rearrangement joins TRBV9 to TRBJ2-1; 9 bases map to TRBD2. Losses at the gene ends were 2 bases for V and 0 bases for J; bases not matched to a gene: 12. This CDR3 contains 19 residues. Per the germline V gene, CDR1 is SGDLS and CDR2 is YYNGEE. The CDR3: CASSVDSGGDISSYNEQFF. Incomplete CDR3 DNA: TGTGCCAGCAGCGTCGATAGCGGGGGTGACATCAGCTCCTACAATGAG. Based on the CDR3 plus reference TRBV9 and TRBJ2-1, the full variable domain is DSGVTQTPKHLITATGQRVTLRCSPRSGDLSVYWYQQSLDQGLQFLIQYYNGEERAKGNILERFSAQQFPDLHSELNLSSLELGDSALYFCASSVDSGGDISSYNEQFFGPGTRLTVL.

There are many counts of this clone. Sequencing ends 3 residues short of the CDR3 end; the germline J gene provides the rest. The chain links TRBV19 to TRBJ2-6; D not certain. This CDR3 region has 14 residues. V shed 7 bases and J shed 4 bases, with 11 bases lying between them. Germline lookup yields CDR1 LNHDA and CDR2 SQIVND (reference sequence). The chain's CDR3 is CASIEVAGANVLTF. CDR3 DNA (partial): TGTGCCAGTATCGAAGTAGCCGGGGCCAACGTC. Full variable domain (missing parts from reference TRBV19 and TRBJ2-6): DGGITQSPKYLFRKEGQNVTLSCEQNLNHDAMYWYRQDPGQGLRLIYYSQIVNDFQKGDIAEGYSVSREKKESFPLTVTSAQKNPTAFYLCASIEVAGANVLTFGAGSRLTVL.

Many counts were recorded for this clone. The read ends 3 residues shy of where the CDR3 ends; the end is completed using the germline J gene. The rearrangement links TRBV28 to TRBJ2-3, with D perhaps TRBD2 (6 bases). Looked up from germline, CDR1 is MDHEN and CDR2 is SYDVKM. Trimming removed 4 bases at V and 4 bases at J, with 12 bases between. This CDR3 comprises 14 residues. CDR3 DNA (partial): TGTGCCAGCAGTTCGGGACTTAGCGCAGATACG. Its translation is CASSSGLSADT. The full CDR3 is CASSSGLSADTQYF.

In this sample, this clone turned up many times. The CDR3 end lies 3 residues beyond the end of the read and is filled in from the germline J gene. The chain couples TRBV5-1 to TRBJ2-1; 8 nucleotides agree with TRBD2. Germline CDR1 SGHRS, CDR2 YFSETQ. The ends lost 8 bases at V and 3 bases at J; junction bases unmatched: 10. This CDR3 spans 15 amino acids. The sequenced CDR3 bases are TGCGCCAGTGCCCTGGGGGGGACTAGCTACAATGAG. Amino acids: CASALGGTSYNE. The entire CDR3 protein reads CASALGGTSYNEQFF.

This clone came up many times. The CDR3: CASSLGVAGKGEQYF. The CDR3 DNA, read in part, is TGTGCCAGCAGCTTAGGGGTGGCAGGGAAGGGCGAG. The chain links TRBV7-6 to TRBJ2-7; D possibly corresponds to TRBD1 (5 bases). The read terminates 3 residues before the CDR3 end, so the remaining end is supplied by the germline J gene. CDR1 is SGHVS and CDR2 is FNYEAQ in the germline V gene. The CDR3 totals 15 residues. Trimming pared 1 base from V and 6 bases from J, leaving 16 bases between.

This clone was seen at least ten times. The read halts 3 residues ahead of the CDR3 end, with the missing end drawn from the germline J gene. The chain joins TRBV19 to TRBJ1-6, with 9 bases fitting TRBD1. This CDR3 region has 14 residues. The trim removed 5 bases at V and 7 bases at J, leaving 3 bases unmatched. CDR1 is LNHDA, CDR2 SQIVND, per germline (reference sequence). This CDR3 is CASSPTGGNSPLHF. CDR3 bases read: TGTGCCAGTAGTCCGACAGGGGGAAATTCACCC.

This clone occurred many times. The CDR3 is cut off 3 residues early in the read; its end comes from the germline J gene. The chain couples TRBV7-3 to TRBJ1-1; no clear D. V lost 2 bases and J 1 base, leaving 8 bases between the germline ends. The length of the CDR3 is 14 residues. Per germline, CDR1 SGHTA and CDR2 FQGTGA. CDR3 protein: CASSLLAENTEAFF. Partial CDR3 DNA: TGTGCCAGCAGCTTACTGGCAGAGAACACTGAA.

This clone has ten or more counts. The CDR3 loop reads CASSQRSGQGIYRANYGYTF. The covered CDR3 bases are TGTGCCAGCAGCCAAAGATCCGGCCAGGGGATTTACCGAGCTAACTATGGC. The chain links TRBV14 to TRBJ1-2; tentative D call: TRBD1 (6 bases). The read is 3 residues too short to cover the CDR3 end, so that end is filled in from the germline J gene. Germline-derived CDR1 and CDR2 are SGHDN and FVKESK. Deletions cut 2 bases from V and 0 bases from J, with 25 bases between. The CDR3 contains 20 residues.

Details on this clone: The read halts 3 residues ahead of the CDR3 end, with the missing end drawn from the germline J gene. The J gene is TRBJ2-5, the V gene TRBV11-3, with 7 nucleotides matching TRBD1. V lost 4 bases to trimming and J lost 5 bases; unmatched junction nucleotides: 10. The germline V gene has CDR1 SGHNT and CDR2 YENEEA. The CDR3 has 15 amino acids. CDR3 residues: CASSSRRQGRETQYF. The DNA read from the CDR3 is TGTGCCAGCAGCTCCCGTCGACAGGGCCGGGAGACC.